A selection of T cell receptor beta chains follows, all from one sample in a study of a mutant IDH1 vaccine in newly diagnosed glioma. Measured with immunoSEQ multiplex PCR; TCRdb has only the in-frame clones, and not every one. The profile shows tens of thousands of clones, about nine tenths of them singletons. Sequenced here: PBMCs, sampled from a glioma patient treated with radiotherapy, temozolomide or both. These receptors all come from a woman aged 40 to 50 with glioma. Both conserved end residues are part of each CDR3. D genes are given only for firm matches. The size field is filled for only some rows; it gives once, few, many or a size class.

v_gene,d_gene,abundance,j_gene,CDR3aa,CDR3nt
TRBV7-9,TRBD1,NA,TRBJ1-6,CASSLKGAESPLHF,TGTGCCAGCAGCTTAAAGGGGGCTGAATCACCCCTCCACTTT
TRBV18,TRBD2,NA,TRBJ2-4,CASSFGVAGVNIQYF,TGTGCCAGCTCCTTCGGAGTTGCGGGAGTAAACATTCAGTACTTC
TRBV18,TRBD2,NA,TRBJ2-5,CASSPPSGGTKETQYF,TGTGCCAGCTCACCACCGAGCGGGGGGACCAAAGAGACCCAGTACTTC
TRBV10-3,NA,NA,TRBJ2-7,CAISEPNRAAHF,TGTGCCATCAGTGAGCCCAACAGGGCGGCGCACTTC
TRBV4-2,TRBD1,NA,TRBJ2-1,CASSPLGQGSSYNEQFF,TGTGCCAGCAGCCCACTAGGACAGGGTTCTTCCTACAATGAGCAGTTCTTC
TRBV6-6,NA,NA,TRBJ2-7,CASSYGGQSHEQYF,TGTGCCAGCAGTTACGGTGGACAGTCGCACGAGCAGTACTTC
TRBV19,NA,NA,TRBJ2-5,CASSMGYQETQYF,TGTGCCAGTAGTATGGGGTACCAAGAGACCCAGTACTTC
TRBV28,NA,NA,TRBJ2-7,CASTPEGGSSYEQYF,TGTGCCAGCACCCCCGAGGGAGGAAGCTCCTACGAGCAGTACTTC
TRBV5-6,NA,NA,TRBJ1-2,CASSRRQGIYGYTF,TGTGCCAGCAGCCGGAGGCAGGGGATCTATGGCTACACCTTC
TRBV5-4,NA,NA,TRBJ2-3,CASSLRSYVGVGGTDTQYF,TGTGCCAGCAGCTTGCGGAGTTATGTGGGAGTAGGGGGCACAGATACGCAGTATTTT
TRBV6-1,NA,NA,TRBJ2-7,CASSEAGQDEQYF,TGTGCCAGCAGTGAGGCGGGGCAGGACGAGCAGTACTTC
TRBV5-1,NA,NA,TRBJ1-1,CASSLVGSTEAFF,TGCGCCAGCAGCTTGGTGGGGTCCACTGAAGCTTTCTTT
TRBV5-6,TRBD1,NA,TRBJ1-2,CASSAGQRIFYGYTF,TGTGCCAGCAGCGCGGGACAGCGAATCTTCTATGGCTACACCTTC
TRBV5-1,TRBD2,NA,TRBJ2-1,CASSLGLAGINEQFF,TGCGCCAGCAGCTTGGGACTAGCGGGAATCAATGAGCAGTTCTTC
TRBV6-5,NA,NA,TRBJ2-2,CASISTGTGELFF,TGTGCCAGCATCTCGACAGGCACCGGGGAGCTGTTTTTT
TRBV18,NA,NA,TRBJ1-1,CASSRLVGGRQNTEAFF,TGTGCCAGCTCCCGTCTAGTTGGGGGGAGACAAAACACTGAAGCTTTCTTT
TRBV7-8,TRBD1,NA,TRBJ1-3,CASSLAPRGTSGNTIYF,TGTGCCAGCAGCTTAGCACCCAGGGGGACCAGTGGAAACACCATATATTTT
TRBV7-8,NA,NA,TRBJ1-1,CASSRLGTEAFF,TGTGCCAGCAGTCGTCTCGGGACTGAAGCTTTCTTT
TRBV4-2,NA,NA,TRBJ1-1,CASSRGPEAFF,TGTGCCAGCAGCCGAGGGCCTGAAGCTTTCTTT
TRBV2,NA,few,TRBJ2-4,CASSEEMSLQKNIQYF,TGTGCCAGCAGTGAAGAGATGAGTTTGCAAAAAAACATTCAGTACTTC
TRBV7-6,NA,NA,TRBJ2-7,CASSLGSSSYEQYF,TGTGCCAGCAGCTTAGGATCTAGTAGTTACGAGCAGTACTTC
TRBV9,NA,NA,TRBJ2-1,CASSGPAGLYNEQFF,TGTGCCAGCAGCGGTCCGGCGGGGTTATACAATGAGCAGTTCTTC
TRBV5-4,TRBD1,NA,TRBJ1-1,CASSSGQGGTEAFF,TGTGCCAGCAGCTCTGGACAGGGTGGCACTGAAGCTTTCTTT
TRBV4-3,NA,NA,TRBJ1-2,CASSQEPGRNYGYTF,TGCGCCAGCAGCCAAGAGCCGGGGCGTAACTATGGCTACACCTTC
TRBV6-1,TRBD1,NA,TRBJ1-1,CASSDPQGQEWNTEAFF,TGTGCCAGCAGTGACCCACAGGGGCAGGAATGGAACACTGAAGCTTTCTTT
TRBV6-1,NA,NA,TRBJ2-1,CASTRLETYNEQFF,TGTGCCAGCACCCGACTAGAAACCTACAATGAGCAGTTCTTC
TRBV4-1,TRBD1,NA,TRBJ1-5,CASSQSINRGSRSNQPQHF,TGCGCCAGCAGCCAGTCGATTAACAGGGGAAGTAGGAGCAATCAGCCCCAGCATTTT
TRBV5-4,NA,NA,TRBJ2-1,CASYDGYNEQFF,TGTGCCAGCTACGACGGGTACAATGAGCAGTTCTTC
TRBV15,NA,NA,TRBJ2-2,CATSRSRGMGTGELFF,TGTGCCACCAGCAGATCCCGGGGCATGGGGACCGGGGAGCTGTTTTTT
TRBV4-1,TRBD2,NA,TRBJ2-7,CASSQILGLAGAYEQYF,TGCGCCAGCAGCCAAATCCTCGGCCTAGCGGGAGCTTACGAGCAGTACTTC
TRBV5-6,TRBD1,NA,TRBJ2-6,CASSWGPGQGAEGANVLTF,TGTGCCAGCAGCTGGGGACCGGGACAGGGGGCGGAGGGGGCCAACGTCCTGACTTTC
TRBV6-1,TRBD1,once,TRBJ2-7,CASSLRQGPLYEQYF,TGTGCCAGCAGTTTGCGACAGGGCCCCCTCTACGAGCAGTACTTC
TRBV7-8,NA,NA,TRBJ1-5,CASSLEKGRNQPQHF,TGTGCCAGCAGCTTAGAAAAAGGGCGCAATCAGCCCCAGCATTTT
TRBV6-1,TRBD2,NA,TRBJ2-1,CASSREGTYNEQFF,TGTGCCAGCAGCCGGGAGGGTACCTACAATGAGCAGTTCTTC
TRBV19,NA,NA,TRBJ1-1,CASTRGIFSSNTEAFF,TGTGCCAGTACTCGGGGGATTTTCTCTTCGAACACTGAAGCTTTCTTT
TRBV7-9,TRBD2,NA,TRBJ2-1,CASSLPGTSGYNEQFF,TGTGCCAGCAGCTTACCCGGGACTAGCGGTTACAATGAGCAGTTCTTC
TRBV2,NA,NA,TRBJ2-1,CASSEGAVTDSYNEQFF,TGTGCCAGCAGTGAAGGGGCTGTGACAGATTCCTACAATGAGCAGTTCTTC
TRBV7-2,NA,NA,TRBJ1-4,CASSLRVNEKLFF,TGTGCCAGCAGCTTACGGGTTAATGAAAAACTGTTTTTT
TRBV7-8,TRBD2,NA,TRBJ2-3,CASSYPGLVDADTQYF,TGTGCCAGCAGCTATCCGGGACTAGTGGACGCAGATACGCAGTATTTT
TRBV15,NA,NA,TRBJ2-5,CATSRDWVSWETQYF,TGTGCCACCAGCAGAGATTGGGTTAGCTGGGAGACCCAGTACTTC
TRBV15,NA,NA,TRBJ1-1,CATSRALLGVVGEAFF,TGTGCCACCAGCAGAGCTCTTCTGGGGGTGGTCGGTGAAGCTTTCTTT
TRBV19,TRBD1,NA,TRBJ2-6,CASRQGTGGSGANVLTF,TGTGCCAGTAGGCAAGGGACAGGGGGCTCTGGGGCCAACGTCCTGACTTTC
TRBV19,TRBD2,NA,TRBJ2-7,CASSPGLAATYEQYF,TGTGCCAGTAGTCCAGGACTAGCGGCGACCTACGAGCAGTACTTC
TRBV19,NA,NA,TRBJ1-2,CASSMDTLSYGYTF,TGTGCCAGTAGTATGGACACCTTGTCCTATGGCTACACCTTC
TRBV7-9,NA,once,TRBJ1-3,CASSLVSGSTGNTIYF,TGTGCCAGCAGCTTAGTTTCAGGGTCAACTGGAAACACCATATATTTT
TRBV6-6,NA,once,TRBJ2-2,CASSNRNTGELFF,TGTGCCAGCAGTAACAGAAACACCGGGGAGCTGTTTTTT
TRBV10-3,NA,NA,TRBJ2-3,CAIRPGRGTDTQYF,TGTGCCATCAGGCCTGGGCGGGGCACAGATACGCAGTATTTT
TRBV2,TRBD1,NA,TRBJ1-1,CASSEDGRGLAFF,TGTGCCAGCAGTGAAGATGGCAGGGGGTTAGCTTTCTTT